The 32 T cell receptor beta chains in this list originate from one sample, sequenced in a study of shared T cell receptors in the human thymus. Some clones are missing from TCRdb's copy, which holds only in-frame ones; the method was immunoSEQ multiplex PCR. The table includes 500,000 to 850,000 clones, around 87% detected once. These same records also appear under a second study, on human thymus T cells.

The source material was thymocytes. The source is a boy under two years old with a congenital heart defect.

The V gene is TRBV27, the J gene TRBJ2-7; a possible D gene is TRBD2 (6 bases). Per the germline V gene, CDR1 is MNHEY and CDR2 is SMNVEV (reference sequence). V shed 7 bases and J shed 5 bases, with 21 bases lying between them. The CDR3 runs 15 residues. CDR3 sequence reads: CASNMLGGAIHEQYF. CDR3 sequence (DNA): TGTGCCAGCAATATGCTAGGCGGGGCAATCCACGAGCAGTACTTC.

This clone was found a few times. V is TRBV14 and J is TRBJ2-3, with TRBD2 matching 7 bases. The CDR3 extends over 19 amino acids. Losses at the gene ends were 0 bases for V and 1 base for J; bases not matched to a gene: 13. Germline V gives CDR1 SGHDN, CDR2 FVKESK. CDR3 nucleotides: TGTGCCAGCAGCCAAGATGTGTGGGGAGCGGGGTACCGCACAGATACGCAGTATTTT. Translated, it gives CASSQDVWGAGYRTDTQYF.

The genes are TRBV4-2 and TRBJ1-4; 7 nucleotides line up with TRBD1. CDR3 length: 16 residues. Germline V gene data show CDR1 as LGHNA and CDR2 as YNFKEQ. Trimming cost V 1 base and J 1 base; bases outside gene matches: 3. The CDR3 DNA reads as TGTGCCAGCAGCCAAGGCGCAGGGGGAACTAATGAAAAACTGTTTTTT. Translating gives CASSQGAGGTNEKLFF.

The chain couples TRBV29-1 to TRBJ2-1; the match to TRBD2 covers 9 bases. This CDR3 region has 16 residues. Germline-derived CDR1 and CDR2 are SQVTM and ANQGSEA. In DNA form, the CDR3 reads TGCGGTCTTCAGGGGCCCCACGGGACTAGCCCCAATGAGCAGTTCTTC. Its translation is CGLQGPHGTSPNEQFF.

CDR3 sequence: CASSLAGGAANIQYF. The CDR3 coding sequence is TGTGCCAGCAGCTTAGCGGGGGGGGCGGCGAACATTCAGTACTTC. V usage is TRBV7-2 and J usage is TRBJ2-4, with D maybe TRBD2 (7 bases). V was shortened by 0 bases and J by 7 bases, with 13 bases between the two germline ends. CDR1 and CDR2 from the germline V gene are SGHTA and FQGNSA. This CDR3 comprises 15 residues.

The V and J genes are TRBV15 and TRBJ2-1, with 8 nucleotides matching TRBD1. CDR3 length equals 15 residues. V lost 3 bases, J lost 4 bases, and 5 bases stayed unmatched. Germline CDR1 LNHNV, CDR2 YYDKDF (reference sequence). In DNA, the CDR3 is TGTGCCACCAGCAGCTTCCGACAGGGGTACAATGAGCAGTTCTTC. Its protein product is CATSSFRQGYNEQFF.

The rearrangement links TRBV4-2 to TRBJ2-1; 7 bases are shared with TRBD2. Germline CDR1 LGHNA, CDR2 YNFKEQ. CDR3 length: 15 residues. With 5 bases clipped from V and 2 bases from J, the junction kept 6 bases outside the gene matches. The CDR3 region is CASSFSGLAYNEQFF. The CDR3 DNA sequence: TGTGCCAGCAGCTTTAGCGGACTAGCCTACAATGAGCAGTTCTTC.

This clone is a singleton in its sample. The chain joins TRBV19 to TRBJ2-7; a weak D match, TRBD1 (5 bases). CDR1 is LNHDA and CDR2 is SQIVND in the germline V gene (reference sequence). CDR3 length: 15 amino acids. The V and J ends lost 3 bases and 0 bases respectively, with 12 bases between them. The CDR3 region has the DNA TGTGCCAGTAGTATCGAGACAGACATCTCCTACGAGCAGTACTTC. Its translation: CASSIETDISYEQYF.

The chain couples TRBV25-1 to TRBJ1-1, with a weak D call TRBD1 (6 bases). V was clipped by 1 base and J by 2 bases, with 14 bases between them. This CDR3 has 16 amino acids. Germline CDR1 reads MGHDK; CDR2 reads SYGVNS. CDR3: CASSEWSGAPNTEAFF. Here the CDR3 DNA reads TGTGCCAGCAGTGAATGGTCAGGGGCCCCTAACACTGAAGCTTTCTTT.

This clone has a single count. The J gene is TRBJ2-3, the V gene TRBV25-1; 9 bases match TRBD2. The CDR3 consists of 14 residues. Germline CDR1 and CDR2: MGHDK and SYGVNS. V shed 4 bases and J 4 bases; nucleotides not matched to a gene: 3. The CDR3 protein is CASSVAGASDTQYF. CDR3 in DNA: TGTGCCAGCAGTGTAGCGGGAGCCTCAGATACGCAGTATTTT. The complete variable domain, with remaining parts taken from reference TRBV25-1 and TRBJ2-3, reads EADIYQTPRYLVIGTGKKITLECSQTMGHDKMYWYQQDPGMELHLIHYSYGVNSTEKGDLSSESTVSRIRTEHFPLTLESARPSHTSQYLCASSVAGASDTQYFGPGTRLTVL.

CDR3 amino acids: CASRPYDRGHVSEAFF. The CDR3 DNA reads as TGTGCCAGCAGGCCCTACGACAGGGGGCATGTTTCGGAAGCTTTCTTT. The chain employs TRBV27 and TRBJ1-1; 10 bases are shared with TRBD1. From germline, CDR1 is MNHEY and CDR2 SMNVEV (reference sequence). CDR3 length equals 16 residues. J lost 8 bases, V lost 6 bases, and 15 bases had no gene match.

The rearrangement joins TRBV9 to TRBJ2-1; 7 bases match TRBD2. The CDR3 is 16 amino acids. V shed 0 bases and J 3 bases; nucleotides not matched to a gene: 6. CDR1 and CDR2 (germline): SGDLS, YYNGEE. The CDR3 sequence: CASSVGRLAVYNEQFF. The CDR3 DNA is TGTGCCAGCAGCGTAGGGCGGCTAGCGGTCTACAATGAGCAGTTCTTC.

The J gene is TRBJ2-2, the V gene TRBV28; 9 bases line up with TRBD1. Germline V gene lookup returns CDR1 MDHEN and CDR2 SYDVKM. This CDR3 region has 16 residues. V shed 6 bases, J shed 1 base, and the junction held 6 bases outside the gene matches. The DNA of the CDR3 is TGTGCCAGCAGGCCGCCGGGACAGGGGAACACCGGGGAGCTGTTTTTT. It translates to CASRPPGQGNTGELFF. Full variable domain (remainder filled in from reference TRBV28 and TRBJ2-2): DVKVTQSSRYLVKRTGEKVFLECVQDMDHENMFWYRQDPGLGLRLIYFSYDVKMKEKGDIPEGYSVSREKKERFSLILESASTNQTSMYLCASRPPGQGNTGELFFGEGSRLTVL.

The chain joins TRBV7-8 to TRBJ1-5; D is perhaps TRBD1 (5 bases). Per the germline V gene, CDR1 is SGHVS and CDR2 is FQNEAQ. Trimming cost V 5 bases and J 0 bases, with 14 bases left between them. The CDR3 has 16 residues. The CDR3 reads CASSLNGHHSNQPQHF. CDR3 sequence (DNA): TGTGCCAGCAGCCTAAACGGACATCATAGCAATCAGCCCCAGCATTTT.

The rearrangement uses TRBV14 and TRBJ2-7, with D possibly being TRBD1 (6 bases). V was clipped by 4 bases and J by 2 bases, with 15 bases between them. CDR3 size: 15 residues. Germline CDR1 and CDR2: SGHDN and FVKESK. The CDR3 DNA follows: TGTGCCAGCAGCCCTGCCGGGACAAGACCCTACGAGCAGTACTTC. This translates into CASSPAGTRPYEQYF.

The chain is built from TRBV27 and TRBJ2-1; the D gene is possibly TRBD2 (5 bases). Germline V gene lookup returns CDR1 MNHEY and CDR2 SMNVEV (reference sequence). V dropped 6 bases and J dropped 10 bases, with 10 bases sitting between them. This CDR3 has 11 residues. The CDR3 DNA sequence: TGTGCCAGCAGCTCTCGAGGGGAGCAGTTCTTC. Translated: CASSSRGEQFF.

This chain joins TRBV2 and TRBJ1-5, with 10 positions matching TRBD1. The CDR3 totals 16 residues. Germline CDR1 is SNHLY and CDR2 is FYNNEI. J lost 5 bases, V lost 8 bases, and 12 bases had no gene match. CDR3 DNA sequence: TGTGCCAGCGCGGGACAGGGGCTCAGCGTTCATCAGCCCCAGCATTTT. The encoded protein is CASAGQGLSVHQPQHF.

The gene calls are TRBV9 and TRBJ2-6; 7 positions match TRBD1. The germline V gene encodes CDR1 SGDLS and CDR2 YYNGEE. This CDR3 has 19 amino acids. With V trimmed by 4 bases and J by 2 bases, 15 bases remained unmatched. This CDR3 is CASSPSGTVSSAGANVLTF. The CDR3 nucleotides are TGTGCCAGCAGCCCCTCCGGGACAGTTAGTTCAGCTGGGGCCAACGTCCTGACTTTC.

This chain links TRBV6-6 with TRBJ1-5, with TRBD1 as a possible D gene (6 bases). Germline V lookup: CDR1 MNHNY, CDR2 SVGAGI (reference sequence). The CDR3 spans 13 residues. V was pared by 6 bases and J by 5 bases, with 11 bases between. The CDR3 reads CASSNTGYQPQHF. For the CDR3, the DNA is TGTGCCAGCAGCAATACAGGGTATCAGCCCCAGCATTTT.

The rearrangement uses TRBV4-1 and TRBJ2-2; D possibly corresponds to TRBD2 (6 bases). This CDR3 region has 16 residues. In germline, CDR1 is MGHRA, CDR2 YSYEKL. Trimming took 0 bases from V and 5 from J, leaving 13 bases between them. CDR3 nucleotides: TGCGCCAGCAGCCAAGAGCCGGGACTCTTGACCGGGGAGCTGTTTTTT. Its protein product is CASSQEPGLLTGELFF.

V gene TRBV14 combines with J gene TRBJ1-2; 7 nucleotides align to TRBD1. The CDR3 length is 15 residues. V lost 0 bases to trimming and J lost 6 bases; unmatched junction nucleotides: 7. Germline CDR1 SGHDN, CDR2 FVKESK. The CDR3 bases are TGTGCCAGCAGCCAAGAAGGACAGGTGGACGATGGCTACACCTTC. This codes for CASSQEGQVDDGYTF.

This clone was picked up one time. The chain couples TRBV5-6 to TRBJ1-5, with a weak D call TRBD1 (6 bases). V shed 0 bases and J shed 6 bases, with 10 bases lying between them. Germline V gene data show CDR1 as SGHDT and CDR2 as YYEEEE. CDR3 length equals 14 residues. The CDR3 DNA is TGTGCCAGCAGCTTGGACAGGGATCGTCAGCCCCAGCATTTT. It is translated as CASSLDRDRQPQHF. Using reference TRBV5-6 and TRBJ1-5 for the parts outside the CDR3, the full variable domain is DAGVTQSPTHLIKTRGQQVTLRCSPKSGHDTVSWYQQALGQGPQFIFQYYEEEERQRGNFPDRFSGHQFPNYSSELNVNALLLGDSALYLCASSLDRDRQPQHFGDGTRLSIL.

This clone was seen a few times. V is TRBV20-1 and J is TRBJ2-3; D not resolved. Trimming cost V 3 bases and J 1 base, with 2 bases left between them. Germline-derived CDR1 and CDR2 are DFQATT and SNEGSKA (reference sequence). This CDR3 contains 11 residues. CDR3 bases: TGCAGTGCTAGCGGCACAGATACGCAGTATTTT. Translated: CSASGTDTQYF.

J is TRBJ2-6 and V is TRBV28, with no clear D. Germline V gives CDR1 MDHEN, CDR2 SYDVKM. This CDR3 has 20 amino acids. V was shortened by 2 bases and J by 0 bases, with 20 bases between the two germline ends. The CDR3 nucleotides read TGTGCCAGCAGTTTACCCCGACCCTTGACGGAGAGCTCTGGGGCCAACGTCCTGACTTTC. It encodes CASSLPRPLTESSGANVLTF.

The chain has TRBV6-1 and TRBJ1-1; 7 nucleotides agree with TRBD1. The CDR3 spans 11 residues. CDR1 MNHNS and CDR2 SASEGT come from the germline V gene. Trimming at V came to 5 bases and at J to 8 bases, leaving 2 bases not matched to a gene. In nucleotides, the CDR3 is TGTGCCAGCAGTTGGGACAGCGAAGCTTTCTTT. It yields the protein CASSWDSEAFF.

V is TRBV2 and J is TRBJ1-5; D gene ambiguous. Trimming pared 1 base from V and 0 bases from J, leaving 4 bases between. The CDR3 is made up of 14 amino acids. Germline V gene lookup returns CDR1 SNHLY and CDR2 FYNNEI. CDR3 in DNA: TGTGCCAGCAGTGAAGGGAGTAGCAATCAGCCCCAGCATTTT. This codes for CASSEGSSNQPQHF.

The rearrangement joins TRBV12-2 to TRBJ2-7; the tabulated D call, TRBD2, remains unverified against the DNA. TRBV12-2 constitutes a pseudogene. The CDR3 length is 17 residues. CDR3 sequence (DNA): TGTGCAAGTCGCTTACTACTAGCGGGACCCGTGATCTACGAGCAGTACTTC. Amino acids: CASRLLLAGPVIYEQYF.

This chain joins TRBV7-3 and TRBJ2-1, with a possible D match to TRBD2 (7 bases). The germline gives CDR1 SGHTA, CDR2 FQGTGA. The CDR3 runs to 16 residues. V was trimmed by 6 bases and J by 7 bases, leaving 22 bases between them. CDR3 bases: TGTGCCAGCAGTCGAAGGGGGAGGGGTCAAGGGAATGAGCAGTTCTTC. Its translation: CASSRRGRGQGNEQFF.

V usage is TRBV30 and J usage is TRBJ2-7; a possible D gene is TRBD2 (7 bases). Germline V gives CDR1 GTSNPN, CDR2 SVGIG (reference sequence). V gave up 4 bases and J gave up 4 bases, with 17 bases separating them. The CDR3 spans 14 residues. The DNA for the CDR3 is TGTGCCTGGACCCGGCGCGGGGGCCCTTACGAGCAGTACTTC. This gives the protein CAWTRRGGPYEQYF.

This clone was picked up one time. The chain combines TRBV14 with TRBJ1-2; a possible D gene is TRBD1 (5 bases). Germline lookup yields CDR1 SGHDN and CDR2 FVKESK. The CDR3 runs to 18 residues. V dropped 0 bases and J dropped 2 bases, with 19 bases sitting between them. In DNA form, the CDR3 reads TGTGCCAGCAGCCAAGATCCAGGGCAGGGCCAGGCAAACTATGGCTACACCTTC. It yields the protein CASSQDPGQGQANYGYTF.

This chain joins TRBV7-2 and TRBJ2-7; TRBD2 aligns across 10 bases. The CDR3 consists of 17 residues. V shed 1 base, J shed 2 bases, and the junction held 8 bases outside the gene matches. Germline assignment: CDR1 SGHTA and CDR2 FQGNSA. CDR3 nucleotides: TGTGCCAGCAGCTTAGTCTCTAAGAGCGGGGGGGCCTACGAGCAGTACTTC. Its translation is CASSLVSKSGGAYEQYF.

The chain recombines TRBV5-6 with TRBJ1-4; the D gene is possibly TRBD1 (6 bases). V shed 4 bases and J shed 5 bases, with 18 bases lying between them. The CDR3 totals 16 residues. In germline, CDR1 is SGHDT, CDR2 YYEEEE. CDR3 protein: CASSQPPGTPNEKLFF. The CDR3 DNA reads as TGTGCCAGCAGCCAGCCCCCCGGGACACCGAATGAAAAACTGTTTTTT.